The 20 T cell receptor beta chains below come from one sample, sequenced in a study of T cell repertoires in cytomegalovirus infection. From the reads, TCRdb called clonotypes with MiXCR, one entry per CDR3 protein. Of about 310,000 distinct CDR3 sequences detected, around a sixth appear once; the ten largest clones hold 9.5% to 15%. Source material: PBMCs. All receptors derive from a human donor in good health (CMV status not recorded). Some clones in this sample may be carry-over from other donors' samples.

At least ten counts were recorded for this clonotype. This chain links TRBV7-6 with TRBJ1-1; no clear D gene. With 5 bases removed from V and 0 bases from J, the gap between germline ends came to 10 bases. The CDR3 loop spans 14 amino acids. From germline, CDR1 is SGHVS and CDR2 FNYEAQ. The CDR3 DNA reads as TGTGCCAGCAGCCCGCGGACGGTGAACACTGAAGCTTTCTTT. Translating it yields CASSPRTVNTEAFF.

This clonotype came up a few times. The chain carries TRBV2 and TRBJ1-2; maybe TRBD1 (6 bases). Germline-derived CDR1 and CDR2 are SNHLY and FYNNEI. The V end lost 2 bases, the J end lost 7 bases, and 11 bases lay between the germline ends. The CDR3 has 13 amino acids. CDR3 in DNA: TGTGCCAGCAGTGAATCCCTAGGGGGTGGCTACACCTTC. It codes for CASSESLGGGYTF. The whole variable domain, filled in from reference TRBV2 and TRBJ1-2, reads EPEVTQTPSHQVTQMGQEVILRCVPISNHLYFYWYRQILGQKVEFLVSFYNNEISEKSEIFDDQFSVERPDGSNFTLKIRSTKLEDSAMYFCASSESLGGGYTFGSGTRLTVV.

With respect to this clonotype: This may come from a read error, since a much larger clone is one base off. The chain couples TRBV7-2 to TRBJ2-7; D unresolved. The ends were cut back, 1 base at V and 3 bases at J, with 13 bases in the middle. In germline, CDR1 is SGHTA, CDR2 FQGNSA. The CDR3 contains 15 residues. The CDR3 nucleotides read TGTGCCAGCAGCTTAGGAGCCCTGCATGGCTACGAGCAGTACTTC. Translated: CASSLGALHGYEQYF.

This clonotype was picked up a small number of times. This chain joins TRBV6-1 and TRBJ1-3; D unresolved. V lost 2 bases to trimming and J lost 4 bases, with 15 bases between them. The CDR3 covers 16 residues. Germline assignment: CDR1 MNHNS and CDR2 SASEGT. CDR3 bases: TGTGCCAGCAGTGAATCCGGGCCCCATACGGGAAACACCATATATTTT. As protein: CASSESGPHTGNTIYF.

This clonotype was observed a handful of times. The chain employs TRBV18 and TRBJ1-4; 8 bases agree with TRBD1. From germline, CDR1 is KGHSH and CDR2 LQKENI. The J segment lost 7 bases and the V segment lost 3 bases, leaving 4 bases of the junction unmatched. The CDR3 has 14 residues. DNA for the CDR3: TGTGCCAGCTCACCCGACAGGGGATCTGAAAAACTGTTTTTT. Protein product: CASSPDRGSEKLFF.

The J gene is TRBJ1-5, the V gene TRBV12-3 or TRBV12-4; D ambiguous. V was cut by 4 bases and J by 4 bases, with 8 bases left in between. This CDR3 comprises 13 residues. CDR3 protein: CASSSTQNQPQHF. Here the CDR3 DNA reads TGTGCCAGCAGTTCAACCCAGAATCAGCCCCAGCATTTT.

This chain connects TRBV28 to TRBJ1-6, with D maybe TRBD1 (6 bases). V was cut by 1 base and J by 3 bases, with 7 bases left in between. From germline, CDR1 is MDHEN and CDR2 SYDVKM. CDR3 size: 15 residues. The CDR3 protein is CASSLSRGYNSPLHF. DNA for the CDR3: TGTGCCAGCAGTTTATCCAGGGGCTATAATTCACCCCTCCACTTT. The whole variable domain, filled in from reference TRBV28 and TRBJ1-6, reads DVKVTQSSRYLVKRTGEKVFLECVQDMDHENMFWYRQDPGLGLRLIYFSYDVKMKEKGDIPEGYSVSREKKERFSLILESASTNQTSMYLCASSLSRGYNSPLHFGNGTRLTVT.

Many counts were recorded for this clonotype. The chain carries TRBV7-9 and TRBJ2-3; D assignment may be TRBD1 or TRBD2 (5 bases each). The CDR3 is made up of 15 amino acids. Germline CDR1 SEHNR, CDR2 FQNEAQ (reference sequence). The V gene lost 1 base and the J gene lost 6 bases, with 14 bases spanning the gap. The CDR3 DNA is TGTGCCAGCAGCTTAGGGGGGTATTTTGCGGATACGCAGTATTTT. Encoded protein: CASSLGGYFADTQYF.

This clonotype was recorded at least ten times. The chain combines TRBV4-2 with TRBJ2-7, with 10 bases fitting TRBD1. The germline V gene has CDR1 LGHNA and CDR2 YNFKEQ. This CDR3 comprises 14 residues. The trim removed 4 bases at V and 7 bases at J, leaving 7 bases unmatched. The CDR3 DNA reads as TGTGCCAGCAGCCGCGGACAGGGGGGTAATGAGCAGTACTTC. Translating gives CASSRGQGGNEQYF.

The CDR3: CASSQSDSWSHYEQYF. DNA for the CDR3: TGCGCCAGCAGTCAGTCGGACAGCTGGAGTCATTACGAGCAGTACTTC. This rearrangement joins TRBV23-1 to TRBJ2-7; a possible D gene is TRBD1 (6 bases). TRBV23-1 is sorted into the ORF group, with uncertain function. The V end lost 3 bases, the J end lost 4 bases, and 19 bases lay between the germline ends. The CDR3 runs 16 residues.

The chain carries TRBV7-9 and TRBJ1-2; D might be TRBD1 (5 bases). Trimming stripped 2 bases from V and 5 bases from J, with 30 bases between. The germline V gene has CDR1 SEHNR and CDR2 FQNEAQ (reference sequence). This CDR3 region has 20 residues. The CDR3 DNA reads TGTGCCAGCAGCTTAATAGGGGTGCTAGCCGCCTCCGCCTTCACTTATGGCTACACCTTC. Encoded protein: CASSLIGVLAASAFTYGYTF.

The V gene is TRBV10-3, the J gene TRBJ2-1; D perhaps matches TRBD1 (6 bases). The CDR3 sequence is 14 residues long. Germline CDR1 reads ENHRY; CDR2 reads SYGVKD. Trimming took 6 bases from V and 4 from J, leaving 13 bases between them. The chain's CDR3 is CAISPTGNYNEQFF. The CDR3 DNA reads as TGTGCCATCAGCCCGACAGGAAATTACAATGAGCAGTTCTTC.

This clonotype was seen more than once but under ten times. The genes are TRBV28 and TRBJ1-1, with unresolved D. CDR1 and CDR2 from the germline V gene are MDHEN and SYDVKM. This CDR3 comprises 14 residues. Trimming left V 5 bases short and J 1 base short, with 11 bases between. The CDR3 nucleotides are TGTGCCAGCAGTCCCGGGAGGCGGAACACTGAAGCTTTCTTT. Translation gives CASSPGRRNTEAFF.

This clonotype was detected many times. The chain is built from TRBV7-2 and TRBJ1-1, with a tentative D call TRBD1 (6 bases). Germline V gene lookup returns CDR1 SGHTA and CDR2 FQGNSA. Trimming removed 5 bases at V and 6 bases at J, with 16 bases between. The CDR3 contains 14 residues. The CDR3 bases are TGTGCCAGCAGCCGATCACAGGGATGGTCTGAAGCTTTCTTT. Its translation is CASSRSQGWSEAFF.

This clonotype was detected ten times or more. The rearrangement links TRBV7-2 to TRBJ2-3, with D hard to call. The germline V gene encodes CDR1 SGHTA and CDR2 FQGNSA. The length of the CDR3 is 13 residues. V was clipped by 3 bases and J by 5 bases, with 9 bases between them. CDR3 in amino acids: CASSFLTGDTQYF. CDR3 in DNA: TGTGCCAGCAGCTTCCTCACGGGAGATACGCAGTATTTT.

This clonotype was seen ten or more times. The chain joins TRBV6-6 to TRBJ2-3; D not certain. Germline V gene data show CDR1 as MNHNY and CDR2 as SVGAGI (reference sequence). The CDR3 loop spans 14 amino acids. The ends were cut back, 10 bases at V and 0 bases at J, with 14 bases in the middle. CDR3 sequence (DNA): TGTGCCACCGGAGTTTCTCCTAGCACAGATACGCAGTATTTT. Translated: CATGVSPSTDTQYF.

In its sample, this clonotype was seen many times. V is TRBV12-5 and J is TRBJ2-1, with D perhaps being TRBD1 or TRBD2 (5 bases each). CDR1 and CDR2 (germline): LGHNT, FRNRAP. V dropped 0 bases and J dropped 0 bases, with 33 bases sitting between them. The CDR3 extends over 24 amino acids. The CDR3 region is CASGLVIDPQTGTYLTSSYNEQFF. The DNA of the CDR3 is TGTGCTAGTGGTTTGGTGATTGACCCGCAAACCGGGACCTATCTGACGAGCTCCTACAATGAGCAGTTCTTC. The variable domain in full, completed from reference TRBV12-5 and TRBJ2-1, reads DARVTQTPRHKVTEMGQEVTMRCQPILGHNTVFWYRQTMMQGLELLAYFRNRAPLDDSGMPKDRFSAEMPDATLATLKIQPSEPRDSAVYFCASGLVIDPQTGTYLTSSYNEQFFGPGTRLTVL.

V is TRBV7-9 and J is TRBJ1-2; D not certain. Trimming took 1 base from V and 4 from J, leaving 16 bases between them. Germline V CDR1 and CDR2: SEHNR, FQNEAQ (reference sequence). The CDR3 runs to 16 residues. The CDR3 is CASSLGRSEPRYGYTF. CDR3 bases: TGTGCCAGCAGCTTAGGCCGGTCGGAGCCGCGCTATGGCTACACCTTC. The full variable domain, its missing parts supplied by reference TRBV7-9 and TRBJ1-2, is DTGVSQNPRHKITKRGQNVTFRCDPISEHNRLYWYRQTLGQGPEFLTYFQNEAQLEKSRLLSDRFSAERPKGSFSTLEIQRTEQGDSAMYLCASSLGRSEPRYGYTFGSGTRLTVV.

This clonotype was seen many times. The chain carries TRBV7-2 and TRBJ2-5; 10 positions match TRBD2. CDR1 and CDR2 from the germline V gene are SGHTA and FQGNSA. The CDR3 consists of 14 residues. The junction had 6 bases not matched to a gene; V was cut back by 6 bases and J by 5 bases. The CDR3 here is CASSGAGGRETQYF. CDR3 in DNA: TGTGCCAGCAGTGGAGCGGGGGGGCGTGAGACCCAGTACTTC.

The chain uses TRBV4-1 and TRBJ1-6; possible D gene TRBD1, 5 bases. Germline-derived CDR1 and CDR2 are MGHRA and YSYEKL. The CDR3 is made up of 16 amino acids. V was shortened by 0 bases and J by 9 bases, with 15 bases between the two germline ends. Here the CDR3 reads CASSQDVGDHTSPLHF. The CDR3 DNA follows: TGCGCCAGCAGCCAAGATGTGGGGGATCACACTTCACCCCTCCACTTT.